A single sample is the source of the 15 T cell receptor beta chains below, sequenced in a study of blood T cell repertoires in COVID-19. The repertoire was sequenced with immunoSEQ multiplex PCR; TCRdb's copy has only in-frame clones and lacks some. The sample carries 250,000 to 300,000 clones, 88% recorded once. Sequenced sample: peripheral blood. These receptors were taken from a woman between 65 and 79 years old with COVID-19, enrolled during active disease.

The sample holds a few counts of this clone. The chain employs TRBV28 and TRBJ1-5, with a tentative D call TRBD1 (5 bases). V lost 3 bases to trimming and J lost 6 bases, with 15 bases between them. This CDR3 has 15 amino acids. The germline V gene has CDR1 MDHEN and CDR2 SYDVKM. The CDR3 protein is CASSFLLTELQPQHF. The CDR3 DNA is TGTGCCAGCAGTTTTCTCTTGACAGAACTTCAGCCCCAGCATTTT.

The V and J genes are TRBV18 and TRBJ1-1; 8 positions agree with TRBD1. The V gene end was trimmed by 3 bases and the J gene end by 4 bases; junction bases not matched to a gene: 10. The CDR3 extends over 16 amino acids. CDR1 and CDR2 from the germline V gene are KGHSH and LQKENI. The CDR3 nucleotides read TGTGCCAGCTCACCGGTGGCCAGGGGGCCCGGCACTGAAGCTTTCTTT. It encodes CASSPVARGPGTEAFF.

This clone has more than one count but fewer than ten. The rearrangement links TRBV5-4 to TRBJ2-7; 7 nucleotides align to TRBD2. V trimming: 0 bases; J trimming: 5 bases; junction bases outside the gene matches: 5. The CDR3 loop spans 14 amino acids. Germline V gene data show CDR1 as SGHNT and CDR2 as YYREEE (reference sequence). The CDR3 DNA reads as TGTGCCAGCAGCTTGGCCCTTGCGGGAGACGAGCAGTACTTC. This translates into CASSLALAGDEQYF.

The chain recombines TRBV30 with TRBJ2-2, with D perhaps TRBD2 (7 bases). The CDR3 length is 16 residues. Germline loops: CDR1 GTSNPN, CDR2 SVGIG (reference sequence). V lost 8 bases and J 2 bases, leaving 21 bases between the germline ends. The CDR3, as DNA: TGTGCCCTGCTGGGGGGGGCCCTGATAAACACCGGGGAGCTGTTTTTT. Its protein is CALLGGALINTGELFF. Filled out from reference TRBV30 and TRBJ2-2, the complete variable domain reads SQTIHQWPATLVQPVGSPLSLECTVEGTSNPNLYWYRQAAGRGLQLLFYSVGIGQISSEVPQNLSASRPQDRQFILSSKKLLLSDSGFYLCALLGGALINTGELFFGEGSRLTVL.

The chain is built from TRBV6-5 and TRBJ2-5, with 10 bases that match TRBD1. The germline gives CDR1 MNHEY, CDR2 SVGAGI. V gave up 5 bases and J gave up 4 bases; unmatched junction bases: 4. This CDR3 contains 14 residues. CDR3 region: CASSRTGGAETQYF. The CDR3 DNA sequence: TGTGCCAGCAGTAGGACAGGGGGGGCAGAGACCCAGTACTTC.

V and J are TRBV3-1 (or the pseudogene TRBV3-2) and TRBJ2-1; TRBD1 matches at 8 bases. CDR3 length equals 15 residues. Germline CDR1 is LGHDT and CDR2 is YNNKEL (reference sequence). V trimming: 1 base; J trimming: 4 bases; junction bases outside the gene matches: 3. In DNA form, the CDR3 reads TGTGCCAGCAGCCAAGGACAGGGGATATACAATGAGCAGTTCTTC. Translating it yields CASSQGQGIYNEQFF.

V gene TRBV2 combines with J gene TRBJ2-7; 9 bases are shared with TRBD2. The junction had 7 bases not matched to a gene; V was cut back by 8 bases and J by 2 bases. CDR1 and CDR2 (germline): SNHLY, FYNNEI. This CDR3 region has 14 residues. The CDR3 loop reads CASLAGLRAYEQYF. The CDR3 region has the DNA TGTGCCAGCCTAGCGGGACTCAGGGCCTACGAGCAGTACTTC. Full variable domain (missing parts from reference TRBV2 and TRBJ2-7): EPEVTQTPSHQVTQMGQEVILRCVPISNHLYFYWYRQILGQKVEFLVSFYNNEISEKSEIFDDQFSVERPDGSNFTLKIRSTKLEDSAMYFCASLAGLRAYEQYFGPGTRLTVT.

The chain couples TRBV2 to TRBJ1-2; no reliable D call. Trimming cost V 4 bases and J 2 bases, with 11 bases left between them. This CDR3 is built from 14 residues. The germline V gene has CDR1 SNHLY and CDR2 FYNNEI. In DNA form, the CDR3 reads TGTGCCAGCAGTGCGGCGGGGAGCAACTATGGCTACACCTTC. Its translation is CASSAAGSNYGYTF.

V usage is TRBV7-2 and J usage is TRBJ2-1; 7 bases are a match to TRBD2. With V trimmed by 3 bases and J by 2 bases, 10 bases remained unmatched. The CDR3 has 17 amino acids. Germline values: CDR1 SGHTA, CDR2 FQGNSA. CDR3 amino acids: CASSFSSGEPPYNEQFF. The CDR3 nucleotides are TGTGCCAGCAGCTTTTCTAGCGGAGAGCCTCCCTACAATGAGCAGTTCTTC. Variable domain in full (rest from reference TRBV7-2 and TRBJ2-1): GAGVSQSPSNKVTEKGKDVELRCDPISGHTALYWYRQSLGQGLEFLIYFQGNSAPDKSGLPSDRFSAERTGGSVSTLTIQRTQQEDSAVYLCASSFSSGEPPYNEQFFGPGTRLTVL.

This chain connects TRBV29-1 to TRBJ1-5; no firm D call. CDR1 and CDR2 from the germline V gene are SQVTM and ANQGSEA. With 1 base removed from V and 7 bases from J, the gap between germline ends came to 11 bases. This CDR3 contains 13 residues. The CDR3 sequence: CSVEVQSGQPQHF. CDR3 nucleotides: TGCAGCGTTGAAGTCCAGTCGGGGCAGCCCCAGCATTTT.

The chain is built from TRBV11-2 and TRBJ2-1; 7 nucleotides match TRBD2. Unmatched junction bases numbered 6, after V lost 3 bases and J lost 4 bases. Germline V gives CDR1 SGHAT, CDR2 FQNNGV. The CDR3 contains 15 residues. The CDR3 DNA sequence: TGTGCCAGCAGCTTGGCGCGGGAGTATTACAATGAGCAGTTCTTC. As protein: CASSLAREYYNEQFF.

In this sample, this clone turned up once. This sequence joins TRBV25-1 and TRBJ2-7, with 14 bases aligning to TRBD2. The CDR3 length is 16 residues. Germline lookup yields CDR1 MGHDK and CDR2 SYGVNS. J lost 4 bases, V lost 6 bases, and 8 bases had no gene match. The CDR3: CASSEGGTSGSYEQYF. For the CDR3, the DNA is TGTGCCAGCAGCGAGGGGGGGACTAGCGGGAGTTACGAGCAGTACTTC.

The chain couples TRBV18 to TRBJ1-1; possibly TRBD1 for D (6 bases). Trimming removed 3 bases at V and 4 bases at J, with 15 bases between. Germline CDR1 and CDR2: KGHSH and LQKENI. The CDR3 sequence is 15 residues long. Here the CDR3 DNA reads TGTGCCAGCTCACCTCGAGGGGGGGGGAGCACTGAAGCTTTCTTT. Its translation is CASSPRGGGSTEAFF.

V and J are TRBV2 and TRBJ2-7, with 11 bases aligning to TRBD2. Germline V lookup: CDR1 SNHLY, CDR2 FYNNEI. The CDR3 length is 14 residues. Losses at the gene ends were 8 bases for V and 5 bases for J; bases not matched to a gene: 8. DNA for the CDR3: TGTGCCAGCCGCCGACTAGCGGGACCCCACGAGCAGTACTTC. Translating it yields CASRRLAGPHEQYF.

The V call is TRBV27, the J call TRBJ2-7, with D possibly TRBD2 on 6 matching bases. CDR1 and CDR2 from the germline V gene are MNHEY and SMNVEV (reference sequence). Trimming took 0 bases from V and 4 from J, leaving 13 bases between them. The CDR3 spans 15 residues. CDR3 amino acids: CASSLSSSERYEQYF. DNA of the CDR3: TGTGCCAGCAGTTTATCCTCTAGCGAGAGGTACGAGCAGTACTTC.